This TCR beta chain is from a study of CD8 T cells in Susac syndrome. Findings of the study overall: In its TCR sequencing and HLA analysis, the study acknowledged that the number of individuals was relatively small.

Purification of the CD8+ and CD4+ T cells relied on negative isolation, and TEMRA cells underwent FACS enrichment. The germline gives CDR1 DFQATT, CDR2 SNEGSKA (reference sequence). V was pared by 7 bases and J by 4 bases, with 10 bases between. The CDR3 extends over 11 amino acids. As concerns this clonotype: Its antigen is unidentified.

Random hexamers were used to reverse transcribe the RNA input (roughly 0.5 to 1 ug). The amplification used immunoSEQ multiplex PCR on TCR beta CDR3; it spanned 54 Vbeta and 13 Jbeta. TCRdb called the immunoSEQ multiplex PCR reads again in MiXCR, with one record for every CDR3 protein. This repertoire shows approximately 210,000 distinct CDR3 sequences, 95% found once; its top ten account for 0.085% to 0.1%. The V call is TRBV20-1, the J call TRBJ1-2, with D possibly being TRBD1 (5 bases). This receptor was obtained from a human donor with multiple sclerosis. The sample consisted of CD4+ T cells from PBMCs. The CDR3 is CSVPGPYGYTF. As DNA, the CDR3 is TGCAGTGTTCCGGGACCCTATGGCTACACCTTC.